The 23 T cell receptor beta chains presented below share a single source sample, sequenced in a study of Ad26.COV2.S vaccination and SARS-CoV-2 variants. The data were produced by immunoSEQ multiplex PCR, yet TCRdb's version contains in-frame clones alone and is incomplete. The sample has 350,000 to 600,000 clones, 89% seen once. The sample's treatment: around 19 received Ad26.COV2.S at low or high dose, single or two shots; 5 received placebo; per-sample allocation not given. Sampling occurred on day 63 after the first vaccine or placebo injection. The sample consisted of peripheral blood, taken in a trial of Ad26.COV2.S vaccine versus placebo. The receptors derive from a person between 18 and 60 years old who received the Ad26.COV2.S COVID-19 vaccine or a placebo.

This chain links TRBV27 with TRBJ2-3; 7 bases align to TRBD1. The CDR3 runs 13 residues. Germline CDR1 and CDR2: MNHEY and SMNVEV (reference sequence). V was clipped by 8 bases and J by 2 bases; unmatched bases: 4. This CDR3 is CASRDSHTDTQYF. In DNA form, the CDR3 reads TGTGCCAGCCGGGACAGCCACACAGATACGCAGTATTTT.

This chain links TRBV11-2 with TRBJ2-1, with D unresolved. V was trimmed by 4 bases and J by 5 bases, leaving 15 bases between them. This CDR3 is 15 amino acids long. Germline-derived CDR1 and CDR2 are SGHAT and FQNNGV. The DNA for the CDR3 is TGTGCCAGCAGCTCAACCCAGGCTGGGGACAATGAGCAGTTCTTC. Protein sequence: CASSSTQAGDNEQFF.

The gene calls are TRBV7-9 and TRBJ2-7; a possible D gene is TRBD1 (6 bases). Germline V gene lookup returns CDR1 SEHNR and CDR2 FQNEAQ (reference sequence). The length of the CDR3 is 14 residues. V gave up 1 base and J gave up 2 bases, with 9 bases separating them. The CDR3 sequence is CASSLVGTTYEQYF. The CDR3 DNA is TGTGCCAGCAGCTTAGTCGGGACAACCTACGAGCAGTACTTC.

The rearrangement joins TRBV7-9 to TRBJ1-6; possible D gene TRBD1, 6 bases. There are 17 residues in the CDR3. Germline V gene data show CDR1 as SEHNR and CDR2 as FQNEAQ (reference sequence). V lost 4 bases and J 8 bases, leaving 21 bases between the germline ends. CDR3 residues: CASSSTPRTVGDSPLHF. CDR3 coding DNA: TGTGCCAGCAGCTCCACTCCCAGGACAGTAGGTGATTCACCCCTCCACTTT.

CDR3 coding DNA: TGTGCCAGTAGTCTGGACTCTTGGGGCTACACCTTC. Translation gives CASSLDSWGYTF. The chain is built from TRBV19 and TRBJ1-2, with D uncertain. The V gene's germline CDR1 is LNHDA and CDR2 SQIVND (reference sequence). The CDR3 totals 12 residues. Trimming stripped 5 bases from V and 8 bases from J, with 12 bases between.

Written as DNA, the CDR3 is TGTGCCAGCAGCGTCATTACGGGACTAGAGACAGATACGCAGTATTTT. This codes for CASSVITGLETDTQYF. The rearrangement uses TRBV9 and TRBJ2-3, with 8 nucleotides matching TRBD2. CDR1 and CDR2 from the germline V gene are SGDLS and YYNGEE. V lost 2 bases to trimming and J lost 3 bases; unmatched junction nucleotides: 8. The CDR3 spans 16 residues.

The V and J genes are TRBV9 and TRBJ2-7, with a possible D match to TRBD1 (5 bases). The ends were cut back, 0 bases at V and 0 bases at J, with 7 bases in the middle. This CDR3 is 14 amino acids long. The germline V gene has CDR1 SGDLS and CDR2 YYNGEE. The CDR3 spells CASSVVDTSYEQYF. The CDR3 DNA reads TGTGCCAGCAGCGTAGTGGACACCTCCTACGAGCAGTACTTC.

This chain links TRBV7-3 with TRBJ2-1; possible D gene TRBD2, 6 bases. The germline V and J ends were trimmed by 5 bases and 3 bases, with 14 bases remaining between them. CDR1 is SGHTA and CDR2 is FQGTGA in the germline V gene. The CDR3 length is 15 residues. The CDR3 region is CASSAGRLGYNEQFF. The CDR3 bases are TGTGCCAGCAGCGCCGGTCGACTAGGCTACAATGAGCAGTTCTTC.

The chain couples TRBV28 to TRBJ2-3; D ambiguous. The germline V and J ends were trimmed by 1 base and 3 bases, with 8 bases remaining between them. The CDR3 consists of 14 residues. Per germline, CDR1 MDHEN and CDR2 SYDVKM. The CDR3 reads CASSLSQRTDTQYF. CDR3 nucleotide sequence: TGTGCCAGCAGTTTATCCCAGAGAACAGATACGCAGTATTTT.

This chain joins TRBV28 and TRBJ1-2, with 8 bases matching TRBD1. The CDR3 covers 12 residues. V was clipped by 4 bases and J by 6 bases; unmatched bases: 1. Germline values: CDR1 MDHEN, CDR2 SYDVKM. CDR3 nucleotide sequence: TGTGCCAGCAGTTCGACAGGGGATGGCTACACCTTC. It specifies CASSSTGDGYTF.

CDR3 region: CASSPPGTVSPLHF. The CDR3 DNA reads TGTGCCAGCTCACCACCCGGGACAGTCTCACCCCTCCACTTT. J is TRBJ1-6 and V is TRBV18, with 7 bases lining up with TRBD1. The CDR3 consists of 14 residues. CDR1 is KGHSH and CDR2 is LQKENI in the germline V gene. V shed 0 bases and J 10 bases; nucleotides not matched to a gene: 3.

In DNA, the CDR3 is TGTGCCAGCAGCTTAGGAGGGACAGGGTACAATGAGCAGTTCTTC. Protein sequence: CASSLGGTGYNEQFF. This sequence joins TRBV7-6 and TRBJ2-1; 9 positions match TRBD1. Germline CDR1 reads SGHVS; CDR2 reads FNYEAQ. This CDR3 spans 15 amino acids. The junction had 2 bases not matched to a gene; V was cut back by 1 base and J by 4 bases.

The chain combines TRBV4-3 with TRBJ2-3; 13 bases line up with TRBD2. This CDR3 comprises 19 residues. V trimming: 2 bases; J trimming: 2 bases; junction bases outside the gene matches: 10. Germline V gene sequence: CDR1 LGHNA, CDR2 YSLEER. CDR3 in DNA: TGCGCCAGCAGCCAAACTGCGGCCGGACTAGCGGGGGCCACAGATACGCAGTATTTT. This gives the protein CASSQTAAGLAGATDTQYF.

The chain has TRBV18 and TRBJ2-1; 7 nucleotides line up with TRBD2. Germline V gives CDR1 KGHSH, CDR2 LQKENI. The CDR3 runs to 16 residues. Trimming took 3 bases from V and 4 from J; bases not matched to a gene: 9. CDR3 region: CASSPLPSGNYNEQFF. In DNA form, the CDR3 reads TGTGCCAGCTCACCCCTCCCTAGCGGCAATTACAATGAGCAGTTCTTC.

The CDR3, as DNA: TGTGCCAGTAATGCTTTTAGAAATTCACCCCTCCACTTT. It encodes CASNAFRNSPLHF. The chain carries TRBV19 and TRBJ1-6; unclear D gene. CDR1 is LNHDA, CDR2 SQIVND, per germline (reference sequence). Trimming removed 7 bases at V and 7 bases at J, with 11 bases between. The CDR3 totals 13 residues. Looking up the rest from reference TRBV19 and TRBJ1-6 gives the full variable domain: DGGITQSPKYLFRKEGQNVTLSCEQNLNHDAMYWYRQDPGQGLRLIYYSQIVNDFQKGDIAEGYSVSREKKESFPLTVTSAQKNPTAFYLCASNAFRNSPLHFGNGTRLTVT.

The chain has TRBV10-1 and TRBJ2-2; 7 nucleotides agree with TRBD2. Losses at the gene ends were 1 base for V and 5 bases for J; bases not matched to a gene: 7. This CDR3 region has 16 residues. CDR1 and CDR2 from the germline V gene are WNHNN and SYGVQD (reference sequence). This CDR3 is CASSEYGGSETGELFF. Here the CDR3 DNA reads TGCGCCAGCAGTGAGTACGGCGGGAGTGAGACCGGGGAGCTGTTTTTT.

The chain joins TRBV7-6 to TRBJ1-3; perhaps TRBD1 as D (5 bases). The V gene's germline CDR1 is SGHVS and CDR2 FNYEAQ. Trimming removed 5 bases from V and 1 base from J, with 15 bases in between. The CDR3 totals 16 residues. As DNA, the CDR3 is TGTGCCAGCAGCCCGGGGCCTTGGGAATCTGGAAACACCATATATTTT. It encodes CASSPGPWESGNTIYF. Full variable domain (missing parts from reference TRBV7-6 and TRBJ1-3): GAGVSQSPRYKVTKRGQDVALRCDPISGHVSLYWYRQALGQGPEFLTYFNYEAQQDKSGLPNDRFSAERPEGSISTLTIQRTEQRDSAMYRCASSPGPWESGNTIYFGEGSWLTVV.

The chain joins TRBV7-3 to TRBJ2-2, with D possibly TRBD2 on 6 matching bases. From germline, CDR1 is SGHTA and CDR2 FQGTGA. The CDR3 contains 13 residues. Trimming shortened V by 4 bases and J by 5 bases, and 8 bases separated the two germline ends. The CDR3 loop reads CASSYSGTGELFF. The CDR3 DNA reads as TGTGCCAGCAGCTATAGCGGAACCGGGGAGCTGTTTTTT.

The CDR3 DNA follows: TGTGCCAGCAGTTACAAGGGGATTTTTTCACCCCTCCACTTT. Its protein is CASSYKGIFSPLHF. The chain links TRBV6-5 to TRBJ1-6, with D perhaps TRBD1 (5 bases). V was clipped by 2 bases and J by 9 bases, with 11 bases between them. Germline V gives CDR1 MNHEY, CDR2 SVGAGI. This CDR3 region has 14 residues.

The chain is built from TRBV6-6 and TRBJ1-5; TRBD1 agrees at 11 bases. V lost 2 bases, J lost 9 bases, and 6 bases stayed unmatched. Germline V gene sequence: CDR1 MNHNY, CDR2 SVGAGI (reference sequence). The CDR3 is 15 amino acids. This CDR3 reads CASSYKGTGGLPQHF. Written as DNA, the CDR3 is TGTGCCAGCAGTTACAAAGGGACAGGGGGACTGCCCCAGCATTTT.

For the CDR3, the DNA is TGTGCCAGCAGTTACTCGGGACTAGCGGGGCTCCATGAGCAGTTCTTC. Translated: CASSYSGLAGLHEQFF. V usage is TRBV6-5 and J usage is TRBJ2-1; TRBD2 matches 13 bases. The CDR3 runs 16 residues. V lost 0 bases to trimming and J lost 8 bases; unmatched junction nucleotides: 4. Germline V gene data show CDR1 as MNHEY and CDR2 as SVGAGI.

The rearrangement uses TRBV11-2 and TRBJ1-2; TRBD1 might be the D (5 bases). Trimming took 3 bases from V and 3 from J, leaving 8 bases between them. The CDR3 is 13 amino acids. Germline lookup yields CDR1 SGHAT and CDR2 FQNNGV. This CDR3 reads CASSLGLDYGYTF. The CDR3, as DNA: TGTGCCAGCAGCTTGGGACTGGACTATGGCTACACCTTC.

The chain joins TRBV7-2 to TRBJ1-5; D remains ambiguous. CDR3 length equals 13 residues. In germline, CDR1 is SGHTA, CDR2 FQGNSA. V was trimmed by 4 bases and J by 7 bases, leaving 11 bases between them. In nucleotides, the CDR3 is TGTGCCAGCAGCTATCACGAAGGACAGCCCCAGCATTTT. Translating it yields CASSYHEGQPQHF.